This TCR beta chain stems from a study of blood T cell repertoires in COVID-19. About the study: Researchers got acute and convalescent COVID-19 samples from the United States, Italy and Spain. Nucleic acid was either cDNA or gDNA, and it came from T cells, B-cell-depleted T cells, or PBMCs.

Original processing methods: Cell counts per sample came from amplifying reference gene primers. Using immunoSEQ multiplex PCR, the repertoire was profiled, and TCRdb retains in-frame clones only, with some absent. For V, J and clone size, that table is used; D and trimming come from the DNA. The table records about 230,000 clones, 83% of them present only once. This clone was recorded a few times. The sequence derives from a woman in her 70s with active or convalescent COVID-19. Sequencing was performed on peripheral blood.

For the CDR3, the DNA is TGTGCCAGCAGCCCCACGGGACAGGGGAGAGGCTATGGCTACACCTTC. Translated: CASSPTGQGRGYGYTF. The chain joins TRBV5-6 to TRBJ1-2, with TRBD1 matching over 10 bases. Germline lookup yields CDR1 SGHDT and CDR2 YYEEEE. The CDR3 sequence is 16 residues long. With V trimmed by 4 bases and J by 4 bases, 10 bases remained unmatched.